These 20 T cell receptor beta chains came from one sample sequenced in a study of blood T cell repertoires in COVID-19. Clones were read by immunoSEQ multiplex PCR, and TCRdb kept only the in-frame ones, dropping some. The repertoire consists of under 300,000 clones, with approximately 91% occurring once and the leading ten covering 2.3%. The specimen sequenced was PBMCs or T cells enriched from blood (not recorded which). These receptors all come from a woman aged 40 to 49 with acute COVID-19.

The chain links TRBV4-3 to TRBJ2-1; D may be TRBD1 (6 bases). The ends were cut back, 1 base at V and 2 bases at J, with 12 bases in the middle. The CDR3 spans 16 residues. Germline values: CDR1 LGHNA, CDR2 YSLEER. The CDR3 sequence: CASSQAGVGAYNEQFF. CDR3 nucleotides: TGCGCCAGCAGCCAAGCAGGGGTGGGGGCCTACAATGAGCAGTTCTTC.

V gene TRBV11-2 combines with J gene TRBJ2-5; 12 positions match TRBD1. CDR3 length: 16 amino acids. With 1 base clipped from V and 5 bases from J, the junction kept 5 bases outside the gene matches. Per germline, CDR1 SGHAT and CDR2 FQNNGV. In DNA, the CDR3 is TGTGCCAGCAGCTTAGTGGGACAGGGGGCTGGGGAGACCCAGTACTTC. Translated, it gives CASSLVGQGAGETQYF.

The chain links TRBV24-1 to TRBJ1-2; D not resolved. The CDR3 is made up of 14 amino acids. V lost 3 bases and J lost 3, with 10 bases in between. Germline lookup yields CDR1 KGHDR and CDR2 SFDVKD. This CDR3 reads CATSDPGIDYGYTF. CDR3 DNA: TGTGCCACCAGTGATCCCGGTATTGACTATGGCTACACCTTC.

The rearrangement joins TRBV19 to TRBJ2-5, with D possibly matching TRBD2 (7 bases). V was trimmed by 5 bases and J by 5 bases, leaving 18 bases between them. Per the germline V gene, CDR1 is LNHDA and CDR2 is SQIVND (reference sequence). The CDR3 is 15 amino acids. This CDR3 is CASSGGGGLEETQYF. The CDR3 coding sequence is TGTGCCAGTAGTGGGGGCGGGGGCCTAGAGGAGACCCAGTACTTC.

This sequence joins TRBV12-3 or TRBV12-4 and TRBJ2-6; maybe TRBD2 (5 bases). This CDR3 spans 11 amino acids. The V end lost 3 bases, the J end lost 11 bases, and 5 bases lay between the germline ends. The CDR3 loop reads CASSFGDVLTF. The CDR3 nucleotides read TGTGCCAGCAGTTTCGGGGACGTCCTGACTTTC.

As concerns this clone: At the DNA level, this CDR3 is encoded by other sequences in the same sample as well. The CDR3 sequence: CASSLQGNQPQHF. The CDR3 region has the DNA TGTGCCAGCAGCCTTCAGGGTAATCAGCCCCAGCATTTT. This rearrangement joins TRBV12-3 or TRBV12-4 to TRBJ1-5; possible D gene TRBD1, 5 bases. The CDR3 totals 13 residues. V lost 6 bases and J 4 bases, leaving 10 bases between the germline ends.

V usage is TRBV7-2 and J usage is TRBJ2-7; 9 bases fit TRBD2. This CDR3 comprises 15 residues. Trimming removed 5 bases from V and 1 base from J; junction bases left unmatched: 6. Germline V lookup: CDR1 SGHTA, CDR2 FQGNSA. In nucleotides, the CDR3 is TGTGCCAGCAGCGCGCGGGGGGGGCATTCCTACGAGCAGTACTTC. Amino acids: CASSARGGHSYEQYF.

V usage is TRBV28 and J usage is TRBJ2-2, with TRBD2 matching over 8 bases. V trimming: 8 bases; J trimming: 1 base; junction bases outside the gene matches: 6. The CDR3 is 15 residues long. The germline CDR1 and CDR2 sequences are MDHEN and SYDVKM. CDR3 sequence reads: CASARGGLNTGELFF. CDR3 coding DNA: TGTGCCAGCGCTCGGGGGGGCCTGAACACCGGGGAGCTGTTTTTT. Together with reference TRBV28 and TRBJ2-2, the CDR3 gives the full variable domain: DVKVTQSSRYLVKRTGEKVFLECVQDMDHENMFWYRQDPGLGLRLIYFSYDVKMKEKGDIPEGYSVSREKKERFSLILESASTNQTSMYLCASARGGLNTGELFFGEGSRLTVL.

This chain connects TRBV12-5 to TRBJ2-3; possibly TRBD2 for D (5 bases). Germline lookup yields CDR1 LGHNT and CDR2 FRNRAP. The CDR3 length is 13 residues. V gave up 6 bases and J gave up 0 bases, with 7 bases separating them. The CDR3 coding sequence is TGTGCTAGTGGCACTAGAAGCACAGATACGCAGTATTTT. This codes for CASGTRSTDTQYF. Filled out from reference TRBV12-5 and TRBJ2-3, the complete variable domain reads DARVTQTPRHKVTEMGQEVTMRCQPILGHNTVFWYRQTMMQGLELLAYFRNRAPLDDSGMPKDRFSAEMPDATLATLKIQPSEPRDSAVYFCASGTRSTDTQYFGPGTRLTVL.

The V gene is TRBV27, the J gene TRBJ2-1; perhaps TRBD2 as D (5 bases). Between the trimmed V and J ends, which lost 9 bases and 5 bases, there was a span of 14 bases. The length of the CDR3 is 13 residues. The V gene's germline CDR1 is MNHEY and CDR2 SMNVEV (reference sequence). The CDR3 region has the DNA TGTGCCAGTGCACTAGGCGGTGACAATGAGCAGTTCTTC. This gives the protein CASALGGDNEQFF.

This CDR3 is CASSEGRGVDEQYF. CDR3 nucleotides: TGTGCCAGCAGTGAAGGCAGGGGCGTGGACGAGCAGTACTTC. The rearrangement links TRBV6-1 to TRBJ2-7, with TRBD1 as a possible D gene (6 bases). V lost 1 base, J lost 5 bases, and 12 bases lay in between. Germline CDR1 reads MNHNS; CDR2 reads SASEGT. This CDR3 is 14 amino acids long.

This chain uses TRBV4-3 with TRBJ1-1, with D perhaps TRBD1 (5 bases). Germline CDR1 is LGHNA and CDR2 is YSLEER. CDR3 length: 16 amino acids. The V end was cut by 1 base, the J end by 4 bases, with 16 bases between. This chain's CDR3 is CASSQGGTTEGTEAFF. The CDR3 nucleotides are TGCGCCAGCAGCCAAGGCGGGACTACGGAAGGCACTGAAGCTTTCTTT.

The chain employs TRBV29-1 and TRBJ2-5; 7 bases are shared with TRBD1. V was clipped by 8 bases and J by 1 base; unmatched bases: 7. Germline V CDR1 and CDR2: SQVTM, ANQGSEA. The CDR3 loop spans 13 amino acids. CDR3 protein: CSSTGALQETQYF. Here the CDR3 DNA reads TGCAGCAGCACAGGGGCCCTCCAAGAGACCCAGTACTTC.

This chain connects TRBV3-1 (or the pseudogene TRBV3-2) to TRBJ1-2, with 8 bases matching TRBD1. CDR1 LGHDT and CDR2 YNNKEL come from the germline V gene (reference sequence). This CDR3 has 16 residues. V was pared by 1 base and J by 5 bases, with 9 bases of the junction left unmatched. The CDR3 is CASSQARQGLLYGYTF. The DNA of the CDR3 is TGTGCCAGCAGCCAAGCCCGACAGGGGTTGTTGTATGGCTACACCTTC.

The rearrangement links TRBV28 to TRBJ2-5, with unresolved D. The CDR3 has 11 residues. Trimming left V 6 bases short and J 2 bases short, with 4 bases between. Germline CDR1 reads MDHEN; CDR2 reads SYDVKM. CDR3 in amino acids: CASSQQETQYF. The CDR3 DNA is TGTGCCAGCAGCCAGCAAGAGACCCAGTACTTC.

This chain uses TRBV11-1 with TRBJ1-1; D unclear. The germline V and J ends were trimmed by 5 bases and 7 bases, with 11 bases remaining between them. This CDR3 region has 12 residues. Germline V gene lookup returns CDR1 SGHAT and CDR2 FQDESV (reference sequence). CDR3 bases: TGTGCCAGCAGCCCTGAAGAGGGTGAAGCTTTCTTT. As protein: CASSPEEGEAFF.

The J gene is TRBJ1-1, the V gene TRBV4-3; tentative D call: TRBD1 (5 bases). Deletions cut 0 bases from V and 7 bases from J, with 15 bases between. Germline CDR1 LGHNA, CDR2 YSLEER. The CDR3 length is 15 residues. CDR3 bases: TGCGCCAGCAGCCAAGATATGGGCAGCGGGGGTGAAGCTTTCTTT. It translates to CASSQDMGSGGEAFF.

The rearrangement uses TRBV13 and TRBJ2-3, with TRBD1 matching 8 bases. The CDR3 covers 17 residues. Per germline, CDR1 PRHDT and CDR2 FYEKMQ (reference sequence). V gave up 4 bases and J gave up 1 base; unmatched junction bases: 10. Here the CDR3 DNA reads TGTGCCAGCAGCTATAGGACAGGGAAGTTGGGCACAGATACGCAGTATTTT. Protein: CASSYRTGKLGTDTQYF.

The chain combines TRBV6-5 with TRBJ1-6; a weak D match, TRBD1 (5 bases). The germline CDR1 and CDR2 sequences are MNHEY and SVGAGI. V was pared by 8 bases and J by 5 bases, with 13 bases between. The CDR3 totals 14 residues. The CDR3 region has the DNA TGTGCCAGCCGGGTCGGGGGTCATAATTCACCCCTCCACTTT. Residues: CASRVGGHNSPLHF.

The genes are TRBV11-2 and TRBJ2-7, with 11 bases matching TRBD1. The CDR3 length is 13 residues. V was pared by 4 bases and J by 6 bases, with 2 bases of the junction left unmatched. Looked up from germline, CDR1 is SGHAT and CDR2 is FQNNGV. CDR3 in amino acids: CASSSDRGLEQYF. The CDR3, as DNA: TGTGCCAGCAGCTCGGACAGGGGGCTCGAGCAGTACTTC.